One sample yielded the 30 T cell receptor beta chains listed below, sequenced in a study of blood T cell repertoires in COVID-19. Clones were sequenced by immunoSEQ multiplex PCR, and TCRdb holds only the in-frame ones, with some missing. The data contain roughly 280,000 clones, about 90% of them singletons. Sequenced: peripheral blood. The receptors were gathered from a woman aged 45-65 years who had recovered from COVID-19.

V is TRBV9 and J is TRBJ2-5; tentatively, D is TRBD2 (6 bases). The CDR3 extends over 15 amino acids. V dropped 0 bases and J dropped 5 bases, with 14 bases sitting between them. CDR1 SGDLS and CDR2 YYNGEE come from the germline V gene. As DNA, the CDR3 is TGTGCCAGCAGCGTAGCTACAAGGAGGGGTGAGACCCAGTACTTC. Its protein is CASSVATRRGETQYF.

This clone was counted a single time. This rearrangement joins TRBV12-5 to TRBJ2-1, with 9 bases aligning to TRBD2. The J segment lost 16 bases and the V segment lost 3 bases, leaving 16 bases of the junction unmatched. This CDR3 spans 15 amino acids. CDR1 and CDR2 (germline): LGHNT, FRNRAP. CDR3 in DNA: TGTGCTAGTGGTTTAACGAGACTAGGCGGGGGGGCTGACTTCTTC. It encodes CASGLTRLGGGADFF.

This rearrangement joins TRBV19 to TRBJ2-1; D is undetermined. Germline CDR1 is LNHDA and CDR2 is SQIVND (reference sequence). This CDR3 comprises 14 residues. The V and J ends lost 5 bases and 1 base respectively, with 9 bases between them. CDR3 protein: CASSVRVSYNEQFF. Written as DNA, the CDR3 is TGTGCCAGTAGTGTCCGGGTATCCTACAATGAGCAGTTCTTC.

The J gene is TRBJ1-2, the V gene TRBV6-2 or TRBV6-3; D perhaps matches TRBD1 (5 bases). V dropped 6 bases and J dropped 4 bases, with 18 bases sitting between them. CDR1 MNHEY and CDR2 SVGEGT come from the germline V gene. The CDR3 runs 15 residues. The CDR3 loop reads CASSRSGLTRYGYTF. In DNA form, the CDR3 reads TGTGCCAGCAGCCGCTCGGGACTGACGCGCTATGGCTACACCTTC.

J is TRBJ2-5 and V is TRBV27; D is ambiguous. The V end lost 3 bases, the J end lost 4 bases, and 9 bases lay between the germline ends. Looked up from germline, CDR1 is MNHEY and CDR2 is SMNVEV (reference sequence). The CDR3 consists of 13 residues. The CDR3 here is CASSLSWAETQYF. In nucleotides, the CDR3 is TGTGCCAGCAGTTTGTCCTGGGCAGAGACCCAGTACTTC.

The chain's CDR3 is CASSLTGGIRIGKLFF. CDR3 in DNA: TGTGCCAGCAGTTTAACAGGGGGCATACGGATCGGAAAACTGTTTTTT. J is TRBJ1-4 and V is TRBV28, with TRBD1 matching 9 bases. Trimming removed 2 bases from V and 10 bases from J; junction bases left unmatched: 11. CDR3 length equals 16 residues. Germline CDR1 reads MDHEN; CDR2 reads SYDVKM.

The chain has TRBV4-1 and TRBJ2-2, with D unresolved. Germline CDR1 reads MGHRA; CDR2 reads YSYEKL. The CDR3 extends over 16 amino acids. V was clipped by 6 bases and J by 1 base, with 15 bases between them. CDR3 sequence: CASSPLPAGNTGELFF. The CDR3 DNA sequence: TGCGCCAGCAGTCCCCTTCCTGCCGGGAACACCGGGGAGCTGTTTTTT.

The chain joins TRBV6-2 or TRBV6-3 to TRBJ2-2, with TRBD2 matching over 7 bases. V trimming: 2 bases; J trimming: 4 bases; junction bases outside the gene matches: 7. CDR1 MNHEY and CDR2 SVGEGT come from the germline V gene. The CDR3 runs 16 residues. CDR3: CASSYSRLASTGELFF. The CDR3 nucleotides read TGTGCCAGCAGTTACAGTCGACTAGCCAGCACCGGGGAGCTGTTTTTT.

This chain connects TRBV19 to TRBJ1-5; 9 nucleotides align to TRBD1. Germline values: CDR1 LNHDA, CDR2 SQIVND (reference sequence). V lost 5 bases and J lost 6; bases outside the gene matches: 11. This CDR3 has 16 residues. For the CDR3, the DNA is TGTGCCAGTAGTCAGTCTGGGACAGGGAGTTTTCAGCCCCAGCATTTT. Translation gives CASSQSGTGSFQPQHF.

The rearrangement uses TRBV7-2 and TRBJ2-7, with D uncertain. Germline CDR1 reads SGHTA; CDR2 reads FQGNSA. This CDR3 has 11 residues. Between the trimmed V and J ends, which lost 5 bases and 2 bases, there was a span of 4 bases. CDR3: CASSVTYEQYF. The CDR3, as DNA: TGTGCCAGCAGCGTAACCTACGAGCAGTACTTC.

The chain joins TRBV7-9 to TRBJ2-5; possible D gene TRBD1, 5 bases. The CDR3 consists of 12 residues. Germline values: CDR1 SEHNR, CDR2 FQNEAQ (reference sequence). Trimming removed 5 bases at V and 4 bases at J, with 8 bases between. For the CDR3, the DNA is TGTGCCAGCAGCGCAGGGTTAGAGACCCAGTACTTC. Translation: CASSAGLETQYF.

The chain links TRBV18 to TRBJ1-2; 8 nucleotides align to TRBD1. V shed 6 bases, J shed 5 bases, and the junction held 17 bases outside the gene matches. The CDR3 spans 17 residues. Germline V lookup: CDR1 KGHSH, CDR2 LQKENI. CDR3 loop: CASSLESGTGIGYGYTF. The CDR3 coding sequence is TGTGCCAGCTCGCTTGAGAGCGGGACAGGAATAGGGTATGGCTACACCTTC.

This clone has a handful of counts. The CDR3 protein is CASSQDPPGDGHGYTF. The CDR3 DNA reads TGTGCCAGCAGCCAAGATCCGCCAGGGGACGGCCATGGCTACACCTTC. The rearrangement uses TRBV4-2 and TRBJ1-2; TRBD1 might be the D (6 bases). V lost 0 bases and J lost 6, with 17 bases in between. The length of the CDR3 is 16 residues. The germline gives CDR1 LGHNA, CDR2 YNFKEQ.

The count of this clone is one. The chain uses TRBV7-2 and TRBJ2-5; TRBD2 matches 8 bases. Per the germline V gene, CDR1 is SGHTA and CDR2 is FQGNSA. The CDR3 is 13 amino acids. J gave up 5 bases and V 4 bases, and 3 bases lay outside the gene matches. CDR3 DNA: TGTGCCAGCAGCTCGGGGGGGTTCGAGACCCAGTACTTC. Its translation: CASSSGGFETQYF.

The rearrangement links TRBV10-3 to TRBJ1-2; D not resolved. The length of the CDR3 is 16 residues. Germline-derived CDR1 and CDR2 are ENHRY and SYGVKD. The V end was cut by 3 bases, the J end by 4 bases, with 18 bases between. CDR3 protein: CAISDRETPQSYGYTF. In DNA form, the CDR3 reads TGTGCCATCAGTGATAGGGAGACTCCCCAGAGCTATGGCTACACCTTC.

This clone was observed a few times. The chain carries TRBV2 and TRBJ1-3; D unresolved. This CDR3 spans 14 amino acids. Per the germline V gene, CDR1 is SNHLY and CDR2 is FYNNEI. Trimming cost V 4 bases and J 0 bases, with 7 bases left between them. The CDR3 loop reads CASSVPSSGNTIYF. The DNA for the CDR3 is TGTGCCAGCAGTGTGCCGAGCTCTGGAAACACCATATATTTT.

The chain uses TRBV7-8 and TRBJ2-7; D might be TRBD2 (5 bases). Germline V gene lookup returns CDR1 SGHVS and CDR2 FQNEAQ. The CDR3 spans 13 residues. V was shortened by 3 bases and J by 3 bases, with 9 bases between the two germline ends. CDR3 sequence: CASSFPGFYEQYF. The CDR3, as DNA: TGTGCCAGCAGCTTTCCGGGGTTCTACGAGCAGTACTTC. Combining the CDR3 with reference TRBV7-8 and TRBJ2-7 gives the whole variable domain GAGVSQSPRYKVAKRGQDVALRCDPISGHVSLFWYQQALGQGPEFLTYFQNEAQLDKSGLPSDRFFAERPEGSVSTLKIQRTQQEDSAVYLCASSFPGFYEQYFGPGTRLTVT.

The chain joins TRBV28 to TRBJ2-3; D is perhaps TRBD1 (5 bases). Trimming removed 8 bases from V and 2 bases from J, with 11 bases in between. Germline assignment: CDR1 MDHEN and CDR2 SYDVKM. The CDR3 is 13 residues long. The CDR3 coding sequence is TGTGCCAGCCAAAAACAGGCCACAGATACGCAGTATTTT. Residues: CASQKQATDTQYF.

This clone was recorded only once. The chain has TRBV28 and TRBJ2-7; TRBD1 matches at 7 bases. J was trimmed by 1 base and V by 8 bases; bases with no gene match: 2. This CDR3 region has 12 residues. In germline, CDR1 is MDHEN, CDR2 SYDVKM. The CDR3 DNA sequence: TGTGCCAGCCGACAGGGTTCCTACGAGCAGTACTTC. This translates into CASRQGSYEQYF.

This clone has only one observation. This chain connects TRBV27 to TRBJ2-2; 7 nucleotides line up with TRBD1. The CDR3 loop spans 15 amino acids. Looked up from germline, CDR1 is MNHEY and CDR2 is SMNVEV (reference sequence). With 6 bases clipped from V and 0 bases from J, the junction kept 4 bases outside the gene matches. CDR3 region: CASRLQGANTGELFF. The CDR3 DNA reads TGTGCCAGCAGGCTTCAGGGGGCGAACACCGGGGAGCTGTTTTTT.

V and J are TRBV11-1 and TRBJ1-1; 7 nucleotides line up with TRBD1. The germline CDR1 and CDR2 sequences are SGHAT and FQDESV (reference sequence). V lost 6 bases, J lost 1 base, and 11 bases stayed unmatched. The CDR3 covers 16 residues. CDR3 in amino acids: CASSSSQGVTNTEAFF. In nucleotides, the CDR3 is TGTGCCAGCAGTTCGTCCCAGGGGGTAACGAACACTGAAGCTTTCTTT.

The gene calls are TRBV24-1 and TRBJ2-2; 7 nucleotides agree with TRBD1. Trimming at V came to 3 bases and at J to 5 bases, leaving 2 bases not matched to a gene. The CDR3 covers 14 residues. CDR1 and CDR2 from the germline V gene are KGHDR and SFDVKD. CDR3 protein: CATSDQTGTGELFF. In DNA, the CDR3 is TGTGCCACCAGTGATCAGACAGGGACCGGGGAGCTGTTTTTT.

The chain combines TRBV5-1 with TRBJ1-6; D might be TRBD1 (5 bases). Germline CDR1 and CDR2: SGHRS and YFSETQ. The CDR3 consists of 16 residues. The ends were cut back, 2 bases at V and 0 bases at J, with 9 bases in the middle. CDR3 DNA: TGCGCCAGCAGCTTACAGGACGTCTCCTATAATTCACCCCTCCACTTT. This translates into CASSLQDVSYNSPLHF.

The chain carries TRBV5-1 and TRBJ1-4; 7 bases are a match to TRBD1. The V gene's germline CDR1 is SGHRS and CDR2 YFSETQ. Trimming cost V 4 bases and J 8 bases; bases outside gene matches: 8. This CDR3 contains 14 residues. The CDR3 DNA sequence: TGCGCCAGCAGCGCAGGGGGATTCGGGGAAAAACTGTTTTTT. Its translation: CASSAGGFGEKLFF.

J is TRBJ1-5 and V is TRBV6-6; D uncertain. This CDR3 spans 13 amino acids. Trimming left V 3 bases short and J 10 bases short, with 13 bases between. Germline V gene data show CDR1 as MNHNY and CDR2 as SVGAGI (reference sequence). The CDR3 is CASSYSEGIPQHF. For the CDR3, the DNA is TGTGCCAGCAGTTATTCCGAGGGTATACCCCAGCATTTT.

The V gene is TRBV5-5, the J gene TRBJ2-2; D may be TRBD1 (5 bases). Germline CDR1 and CDR2: SGHKS and YYEKEE (reference sequence). There are 16 residues in the CDR3. V lost 4 bases to trimming and J lost 2 bases, with 15 bases between them. Here the CDR3 reads CASSTLETVNTGELFF. CDR3 bases: TGTGCCAGCAGCACCCTGGAGACAGTTAACACCGGGGAGCTGTTTTTT.

V and J are TRBV27 and TRBJ2-1, with TRBD1 as a possible D gene (6 bases). V shed 5 bases and J shed 8 bases, with 25 bases lying between them. This CDR3 spans 17 amino acids. Germline loops: CDR1 MNHEY, CDR2 SMNVEV (reference sequence). The CDR3 DNA follows: TGTGCCAGCAGTCCCCTTAGAGGGACACCTCGGACCTATGAGCAGTTCTTC. Translated: CASSPLRGTPRTYEQFF.

The chain couples TRBV5-4 to TRBJ1-3; a weak D match, TRBD1 (5 bases). The CDR3 is 16 amino acids. Germline CDR1 SGHNT, CDR2 YYREEE (reference sequence). V gave up 4 bases and J gave up 4 bases, with 18 bases separating them. The CDR3 reads CASSADGGHEGNTIYF. CDR3 nucleotides: TGTGCCAGCAGCGCCGACGGCGGACACGAAGGAAACACCATATATTTT. The variable domain in full, with the rest retrieved from reference TRBV5-4 and TRBJ1-3, is ETGVTQSPTHLIKTRGQQVTLRCSSQSGHNTVSWYQQALGQGPQFIFQYYREEENGRGNFPPRFSGLQFPNYSSELNVNALELDDSALYLCASSADGGHEGNTIYFGEGSWLTVV.

This clone showed up just a few times. This sequence joins TRBV2 and TRBJ1-3; D call uncertain. The germline CDR1 and CDR2 sequences are SNHLY and FYNNEI. The CDR3 runs 15 residues. V gave up 7 bases and J gave up 0 bases, with 13 bases separating them. The CDR3 nucleotides read TGTGCCAGCAACACCGGACTAAGCTCTGGAAACACCATATATTTT. It codes for CASNTGLSSGNTIYF.

The chain is built from TRBV28 and TRBJ1-6; 10 bases fit TRBD1. V was clipped by 4 bases and J by 8 bases; unmatched bases: 5. The CDR3 sequence is 15 residues long. Germline CDR1 reads MDHEN; CDR2 reads SYDVKM. CDR3 protein: CASSWGDRGDSPLHF. The DNA of the CDR3 is TGTGCCAGCAGTTGGGGGGACAGGGGTGATTCACCCCTCCACTTT.